Reported below is one T cell receptor (beta chain). The source of the sample is a study of cytotoxic CD8 clonotypes in ibrutinib-treated CLL. The CDR3 has 14 amino acids. Germline trimming cut 6 bases from V and 9 bases from J; bases unmatched to any gene: 7. Per the germline V gene, CDR1 is MNHNY and CDR2 is SVGAGI (reference sequence). Here immunoSEQ multiplex PCR was the method, and the copy in TCRdb shows in-frame clones only, minus some. The table has 300,000 to 400,000 clones, over 60% seen once; the top ten hold 5% to 6.5%. Here the sequenced sample was PBMCs, taken after 36 months of ibrutinib treatment. The chain couples TRBV6-6 to TRBJ2-1; 11 bases align to TRBD2. This receptor was identified in a human donor with chronic lymphocytic leukemia. CDR3 nucleotides: TGTGCCAGCAGGATTAGCGGGGGGGCCGTTGAGCAGTTCTTC. This sequence encodes CASRISGGAVEQFF.